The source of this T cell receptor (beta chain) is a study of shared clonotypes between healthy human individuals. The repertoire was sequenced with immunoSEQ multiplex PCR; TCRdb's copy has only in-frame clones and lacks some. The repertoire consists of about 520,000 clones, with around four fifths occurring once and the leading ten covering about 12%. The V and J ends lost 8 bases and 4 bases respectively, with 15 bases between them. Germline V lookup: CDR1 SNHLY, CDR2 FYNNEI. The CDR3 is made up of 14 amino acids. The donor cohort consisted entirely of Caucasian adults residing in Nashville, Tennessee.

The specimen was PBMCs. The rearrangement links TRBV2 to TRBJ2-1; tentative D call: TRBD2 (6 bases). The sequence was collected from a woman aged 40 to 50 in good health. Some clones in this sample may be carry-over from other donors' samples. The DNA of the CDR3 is TGTGCCAGCGGGCGGGCCCGGGGGTACAATGAGCAGTTCTTC. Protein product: CASGRARGYNEQFF.